This T cell receptor beta chain was retrieved from a study of patients and donors after allogeneic stem cell transplantation. Only a few counts were recorded for this clonotype. Each CDR3 protein gets one entry after TCRdb re-called the RT-PCR reads with MiXCR. Of 800,000 to 1,000,000 distinct CDR3 sequences listed, over 15% are singletons. Germline-derived CDR1 and CDR2 are MNHEY and SVGAGI. V was shortened by 0 bases and J by 0 bases, with 11 bases between the two germline ends. CDR3 size: 17 residues. This sequence joins TRBV6-5 and TRBJ1-4; D perhaps matches TRBD1 (5 bases). The sequencing sample was made of blood, either unsorted or a sorted T cell fraction (not recorded which). The sequence came from a human donor who was either an allogeneic HSCT recipient or a stem cell or donor lymphocyte infusion donor (not recorded which). It is not recorded whose cells these are; they may come from a transplant donor. CDR3 protein: CASSYSQGYATNEKLFF. Here the CDR3 DNA reads TGTGCCAGCAGTTACTCTCAGGGCTATGCAACTAATGAAAAACTGTTTTTT.